Listed below are T cell receptor beta chains from one sample, sequenced in a study of control samples from healthy donors and cancer patients. Profiling relied on immunoSEQ multiplex PCR, and the TCRdb table lists in-frame clones only, not all of them. Of tens of thousands of clones listed, 95% are singletons. The sequenced sample was blood. Receptor source: a man aged 30 to 39 in good health. Both conserved end residues are part of each CDR3. Each record gives: CDR3 length, clone size, J gene, V gene, D gene, CDR3 DNA, CDR3 protein. The D gene is left open where the match is weak. Not every row has a clone size; where given, it reads once, few, many or a size class.

18 | . | TRBJ2-2 | TRBV9 | TRBD2 | TGTGCCAGCAGCGTAGAGAGCGGGAGGGCCGGTTTTTATGGGGAGCTGTTTTTT | CASSVESGRAGFYGELFF
15 | . | TRBJ2-7 | TRBV6-5 | TRBD2 | TGTGCCAGCCTCTGGGGTAGCGGGAGGGTCTACGAGCAGTACTTC | CASLWGSGRVYEQYF
14 | . | TRBJ1-3 | TRBV30 | . | TGTGCCTGGAGTCCGGGCCTCTCTGGAAACACCATATATTTT | CAWSPGLSGNTIYF
15 | . | TRBJ1-5 | TRBV24-1 | . | TGTGCCACCAGTGATCTACCATTTCGGGGTCAGCCCCAGCATTTT | CATSDLPFRGQPQHF
15 | . | TRBJ1-1 | TRBV7-9 | TRBD1 | TGTGCCAGCAGCTCCCAGGGGGTAGTGGGCACTGAAGCTTTCTTT | CASSSQGVVGTEAFF
14 | . | TRBJ2-1 | TRBV18 | . | TGTGCCAGCTCACCACCGGGCAGGTACAATGAGCAGTTCTTC | CASSPPGRYNEQFF
12 | . | TRBJ2-3 | TRBV19 | . | TGTGCCAGTAGTATGTTCACAGATACGCAGTATTTT | CASSMFTDTQYF
18 | . | TRBJ2-3 | TRBV21-1 | . | TGTGCCAGCAGCAAAGAGGGAGGCAGCACCCGGCACACAGATACGCAGTATTTT | CASSKEGGSTRHTDTQYF
13 | . | TRBJ2-1 | TRBV9 | . | TGTGCCAGCAGCGTCCCCAGTGATGATGAGCAGTTCTTC | CASSVPSDDEQFF
14 | . | TRBJ2-1 | TRBV4-1 | TRBD2 | TGCGCCAGATTTGGACTAGCGGGAAAGGATGAGCAGTTCTTC | CARFGLAGKDEQFF
14 | . | TRBJ2-1 | TRBV28 | TRBD1 | TGTGCCAGCAGTTTGCTCAGGGGGTTTGGGGAGCAGTTCTTC | CASSLLRGFGEQFF
16 | . | TRBJ2-5 | TRBV2 | TRBD1 | TGTGCCAGCAGTGATCACAGGGGATTTCTTCAAGAGACCCAGTACTTC | CASSDHRGFLQETQYF
18 | . | TRBJ2-6 | TRBV18 | . | TGTGCCAGCTCACCACTTTCCACAGGGAACTCTGGGGCCAACGTCCTGACTTTC | CASSPLSTGNSGANVLTF
15 | . | TRBJ1-4 | TRBV6-5 | . | TGTGCCAGCAGTTACTCGACCCAAAAGGGGGAAAAACTGTTTTTT | CASSYSTQKGEKLFF
17 | once | TRBJ2-2 | TRBV21-1 | . | TGTGCCAGCAGGAAAGGGGCCGGACAGGCCAACACCGGGGAGCTGTTTTTT | CASRKGAGQANTGELFF
15 | . | TRBJ1-5 | TRBV7-9 | TRBD1 | TGTGCCAGCAGCTTAGAAGGGGGCGCGGGTCAGCCCCAGCATTTT | CASSLEGGAGQPQHF
13 | . | TRBJ1-2 | TRBV28 | . | TGTGCCAGCAGTTTACTCCAGAACTATGGCTACACCTTC | CASSLLQNYGYTF
15 | . | TRBJ2-1 | TRBV4-2 | . | TGTGCCAGCAGCCAAGGGGGGACTGTCTACAATGAGCAGTTCTTC | CASSQGGTVYNEQFF
15 | . | TRBJ1-2 | TRBV5-5 | . | TGTGCCAGCAGCTTGTACACTACGGCTAACTATGGCTACACCTTC | CASSLYTTANYGYTF
12 | . | TRBJ2-1 | TRBV28 | . | TGTGCCAGCAGTTTGATAGGGAATGAGCAGTTCTTC | CASSLIGNEQFF
11 | . | TRBJ2-5 | TRBV12-3/TRBV12-4 | . | TGTGCCAGCAGACGGGAAGAGACCCAGTACTTC | CASRREETQYF
14 | . | TRBJ2-5 | TRBV5-1 | . | TGCGCCAGCAGCCGGGGCGGGGTCTCGGAGACCCAGTACTTC | CASSRGGVSETQYF
16 | once | TRBJ2-7 | TRBV10-1 | . | TGCGCCAGCAGTGAATTACCAGGGGGGAACTCCTACGAGCAGTACTTC | CASSELPGGNSYEQYF
16 | . | TRBJ1-2 | TRBV21-1 | . | TGTGCCAGCAGCAAAAAGGGGTTGAAAGCTAACTATGGCTACACCTTC | CASSKKGLKANYGYTF
13 | . | TRBJ1-1 | TRBV7-3 | . | TGTGCCAGCAGCTTACAGAGGACAGCTGAAGCTTTCTTT | CASSLQRTAEAFF
12 | . | TRBJ1-4 | TRBV28 | . | TGTGCCAGCAGGGCTCAGGGGTTGAGACTGTTTTTT | CASRAQGLRLFF
14 | once | TRBJ2-7 | TRBV4-1 | TRBD2 | TGCGCCAGCAGCCAGACTAGCGGGAGATACGAGCAGTACTTC | CASSQTSGRYEQYF
14 | . | TRBJ1-1 | TRBV19 | TRBD1 | TGTGCCAGTAGTACCCGACAGGGTGTCACTGAAGCTTTCTTT | CASSTRQGVTEAFF
19 | . | TRBJ1-6 | TRBV7-9 | TRBD1 | TGTGCCAGCAGCTCGTATGGTCACAGGGGAAGTTCCTATAATTCACCCCTCCACTTT | CASSSYGHRGSSYNSPLHF
15 | . | TRBJ2-7 | TRBV7-2 | TRBD1 | TGTGCCAGCAGTTTCCAAACCGGGACAGGGAACGAGCAGTACTTC | CASSFQTGTGNEQYF
16 | . | TRBJ2-3 | TRBV3-1/TRBV3-2 | . | TGTGCCAGCAGGCAAGATGGACCTAGCAGCGCAGATACGCAGTATTTT | CASRQDGPSSADTQYF
14 | . | TRBJ1-1 | TRBV19 | . | TGTGCCAGTAGTTTACGCGGAGGAGACACTGAAGCTTTCTTT | CASSLRGGDTEAFF
14 | . | TRBJ2-7 | TRBV5-1 | TRBD2 | TGCGCCAGCACCGGGACTAGCGGGAGTAGCGAGCAGTACTTC | CASTGTSGSSEQYF
15 | . | TRBJ2-3 | TRBV10-1 | TRBD2 | TGCGCCAGCAGTGCTTCTAGCGGGAGCACAGATACGCAGTATTTT | CASSASSGSTDTQYF
13 | . | TRBJ2-7 | TRBV2 | TRBD1 | TGTGCCAGCAGTACGACAGGGTCCTACGAGCAGTACTTC | CASSTTGSYEQYF
12 | . | TRBJ2-7 | TRBV12-3/TRBV12-4 | TRBD2 | TGTGCCTCGGCTAGCGGGAGCTGGGAGCAGTACTTC | CASASGSWEQYF
14 | . | TRBJ1-2 | TRBV2 | . | TGTGCCAGCAGTGGGAGGGTGGATAACTATGGCTACACCTTC | CASSGRVDNYGYTF
14 | once | TRBJ2-5 | TRBV27 | . | TGTGCCAGCAAGGGATCCAGATTCCAGGAGACCCAGTACTTC | CASKGSRFQETQYF
13 | . | TRBJ1-1 | TRBV9 | . | TGTGCCAGCAGCGTAAAGTCGAACACTGAAGCTTTCTTT | CASSVKSNTEAFF
13 | . | TRBJ1-5 | TRBV7-9 | . | TGTGCCACCAGCTTTTCGACAAATCAGCCCCAGCATTTT | CATSFSTNQPQHF
13 | once | TRBJ2-3 | TRBV7-2 | . | TGTGCCAGCAGCACGGACCGCCAAGATACGCAGTATTTT | CASSTDRQDTQYF
13 | few | TRBJ2-3 | TRBV6-2/TRBV6-3 | . | TGTGCCAGCAGTGACCGGGACTTAGATACGCAGTATTTT | CASSDRDLDTQYF
16 | . | TRBJ2-3 | TRBV4-3 | TRBD1 | TGCGCCAGCAGCCAAGCCCGGGACAGGGTGTCGGATACGCAGTATTTT | CASSQARDRVSDTQYF
15 | . | TRBJ2-3 | TRBV19 | TRBD2 | TGTGCCAGTAGTATACTAGCGGTAGGCACAGATACGCAGTATTTT | CASSILAVGTDTQYF
14 | . | TRBJ2-3 | TRBV2 | TRBD2 | TGTGCCAGCAGACTAGCGGGTTACACAGATACGCAGTATTTT | CASRLAGYTDTQYF
15 | once | TRBJ2-3 | TRBV9 | TRBD1 | TGTGCCAGCAGCGCCGGGACAGGGGGCACAGATACGCAGTATTTT | CASSAGTGGTDTQYF
15 | . | TRBJ2-7 | TRBV28 | TRBD1 | TGTGCCAGCAGTTTCTACCCGGGACAGGGCTACGAGCAGTACTTC | CASSFYPGQGYEQYF
16 | . | TRBJ1-3 | TRBV18 | . | TGTGCCAGCTCAGGCGGGACTCAAAGCTCTGGAAACACCATATATTTT | CASSGGTQSSGNTIYF
17 | . | TRBJ2-2 | TRBV7-2 | TRBD2 | TGTGCCAGCAGCTTAACCAGACTAGCGGGGAACACCGGGGAGCTGTTTTTT | CASSLTRLAGNTGELFF
13 | . | TRBJ1-1 | TRBV5-1 | . | TGCGCCAGCAGCTTTCAGGGAGGGACTGAAGCTTTCTTT | CASSFQGGTEAFF
12 | . | TRBJ1-2 | TRBV6-4 | TRBD1 | TGTGCCACATACAGGGGTGACTATGGCCACACCTTC | CATYRGDYGHTF
15 | . | TRBJ2-2 | TRBV5-4 | . | TGTGCCAGCAGCTCCTCGCGCGGGCCCACCGGGGAGCTGTTTTTT | CASSSSRGPTGELFF
16 | . | TRBJ2-2 | TRBV7-9 | TRBD2 | TGTGCCAGCAGCCTCGGGAGGGTCTCGAGGGCCGGGGAGCTGTTTTTT | CASSLGRVSRAGELFF
15 | . | TRBJ2-2 | TRBV6-5 | TRBD2 | TGTGCCAGCACCAAACTAGCGGGGTCCACCGGGGAGCTGTTTTTT | CASTKLAGSTGELFF
16 | . | TRBJ2-1 | TRBV7-3 | TRBD2 | TGTGCCAGCAGCCCAACGTACGCAGCGGGAGAGGATGAGCAGTTCTTC | CASSPTYAAGEDEQFF
14 | . | TRBJ2-7 | TRBV6-5 | TRBD1 | TGTGCCAGCAGTTCCGGGACAGCCCGATTGGAGCAGTACTTC | CASSSGTARLEQYF
15 | . | TRBJ1-2 | TRBV19 | TRBD1 | TGTGCCAGTAGTATAACGGCAGGGGGTAACTATGGCTACACCTTC | CASSITAGGNYGYTF
12 | . | TRBJ2-7 | TRBV15 | . | TGTGCCACCAGCAAAAAAAGGGAGGCCTCGGGCTTC | CATSKKREASGF
13 | . | TRBJ2-2 | TRBV28 | . | TGTGCCAGCAGTTTGGTTGGGACCGGGGAGCTGTTTTTT | CASSLVGTGELFF
16 | once | TRBJ2-7 | TRBV4-1 | . | TGCGCCAGCAGCCAAGGCCAGGGGCTGAGCTCCTACGAGCAGTACTTC | CASSQGQGLSSYEQYF